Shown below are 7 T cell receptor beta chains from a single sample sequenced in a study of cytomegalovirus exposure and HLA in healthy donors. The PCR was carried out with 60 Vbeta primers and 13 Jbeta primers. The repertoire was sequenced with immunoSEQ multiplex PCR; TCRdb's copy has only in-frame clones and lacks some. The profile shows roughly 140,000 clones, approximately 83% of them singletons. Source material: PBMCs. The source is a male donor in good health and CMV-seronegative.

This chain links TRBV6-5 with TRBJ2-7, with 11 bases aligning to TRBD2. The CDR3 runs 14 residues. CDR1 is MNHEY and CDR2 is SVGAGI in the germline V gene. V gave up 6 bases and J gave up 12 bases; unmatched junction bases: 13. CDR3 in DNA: TGTGCCAGCAGCCCACTAACTAGCGGGAGTGTCCGGTACTTC. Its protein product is CASSPLTSGSVRYF.

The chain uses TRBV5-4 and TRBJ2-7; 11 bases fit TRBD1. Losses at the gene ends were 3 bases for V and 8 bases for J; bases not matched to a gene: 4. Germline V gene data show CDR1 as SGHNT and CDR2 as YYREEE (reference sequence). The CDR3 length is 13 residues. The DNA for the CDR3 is TGTGCCAGCAGCTGGACAGGGGGCCACAAGCAGTACTTC. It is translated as CASSWTGGHKQYF.

The CDR3 DNA sequence: TGCGCCACCAGGGACAGCCCTAGGTCTGGAAACACCATATATTTT. This gives the protein CATRDSPRSGNTIYF. The chain carries TRBV5-1 and TRBJ1-3; 7 positions agree with TRBD1. V was clipped by 9 bases and J by 1 base; unmatched bases: 10. The germline CDR1 and CDR2 sequences are SGHRS and YFSETQ. This CDR3 spans 15 amino acids.

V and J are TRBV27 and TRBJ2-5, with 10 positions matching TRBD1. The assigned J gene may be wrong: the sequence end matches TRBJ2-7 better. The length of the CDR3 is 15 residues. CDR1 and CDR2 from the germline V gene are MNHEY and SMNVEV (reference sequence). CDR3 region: CASSQRGTGVYEQYF. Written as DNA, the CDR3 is TGTGCCAGCAGTCAGAGGGGGACAGGGGTCTACGAGCAGTACTTC.

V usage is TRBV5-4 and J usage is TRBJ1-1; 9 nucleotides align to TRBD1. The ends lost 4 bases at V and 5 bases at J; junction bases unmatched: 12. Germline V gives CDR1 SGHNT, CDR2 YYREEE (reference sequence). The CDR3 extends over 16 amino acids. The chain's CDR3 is CASSQNRGRVGTEAFF. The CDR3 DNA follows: TGTGCCAGCAGCCAAAACAGGGGGCGAGTGGGGACTGAAGCTTTCTTT.

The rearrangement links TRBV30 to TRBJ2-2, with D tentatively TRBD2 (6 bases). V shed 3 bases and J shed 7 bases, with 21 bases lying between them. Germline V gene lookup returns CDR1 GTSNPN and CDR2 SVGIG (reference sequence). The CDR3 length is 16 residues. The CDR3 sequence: CAWRPLYGSPGGELFF. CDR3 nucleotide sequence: TGTGCCTGGAGACCCCTTTACGGGAGTCCCGGCGGGGAGCTGTTTTTT. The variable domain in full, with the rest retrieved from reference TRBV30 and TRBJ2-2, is SQTIHQWPATLVQPVGSPLSLECTVEGTSNPNLYWYRQAAGRGLQLLFYSVGIGQISSEVPQNLSASRPQDRQFILSSKKLLLSDSGFYLCAWRPLYGSPGGELFFGEGSRLTVL.

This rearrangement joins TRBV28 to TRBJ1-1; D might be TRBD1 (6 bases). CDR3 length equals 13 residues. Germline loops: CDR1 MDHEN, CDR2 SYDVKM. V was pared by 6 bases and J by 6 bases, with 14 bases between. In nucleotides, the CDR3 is TGTGCCAGCAGACTACAAGGGGGAGCTGAAGCTTTCTTT. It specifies CASRLQGGAEAFF.